This T cell receptor (beta chain) is from a study of cytomegalovirus exposure and HLA in healthy donors. Study results and caveats: CMV serostatus was the only recorded immune exposure for donors. The authors reported that TCR beta sequences could predict HLA-A and HLA-B alleles. These predictions were accurate for most subjects in the first cohort. When analyzed later, a missense DCLRE1C variant was found to be linked to TCR beta V- and J-gene trimming.

This PCR relied on a set of 60 Vbeta primers and 13 Jbeta primers. Some clones are missing from TCRdb's copy, which holds only in-frame ones; the method was immunoSEQ multiplex PCR. Altogether about 170,000 clones are present, more than 70% being singletons, with the ten largest covering approximately 1.5%. In regard to this clone: No antigen is known for it.

The ends lost 5 bases at V and 6 bases at J; junction bases unmatched: 6. CDR3 length: 15 amino acids. Germline V gene sequence: CDR1 LGHNA, CDR2 YNFKEQ. The material sequenced was PBMCs. The clonotype was recovered from a girl aged 5-17 years in good health and CMV-seronegative. The V and J genes are TRBV4-2 and TRBJ1-4; 10 nucleotides align to TRBD1. The CDR3 DNA follows: TGTGCCAGCAGCGCCTGGACAGGGGGAGATGAAAAACTGTTTTTT. Translation gives CASSAWTGGDEKLFF.